The 15 T cell receptor beta chains reported below all come from one sample, sequenced in a study of blood T cells in healthy people across ages (dated by TCRdb to the mid-2010s). The method behind the library was 5' RACE. Instrument on record: Illumina HiSeq 2500. A second PCR of roughly 7 to 11 cycles was performed with a sample-barcoded 5' primer and a J-beta primer mix. TCRdb passed the public sequencing reads through fastp at Q25 and MiXCR, retaining productive beta sequences. Rows are combined by CDR3 protein, so each entry shows the most common genes and DNA. The sample data list more than 650,000 distinct CDR3 sequences, and approximately 22% of these were observed just once. The top ten hold around a fifth of the sample. Sequenced sample: blood. These TCRs come from a man aged 65 to 85 in good health.

This clonotype was detected only a few times. The chain couples TRBV13 to TRBJ2-3, with a tentative D call TRBD2 (5 bases). Trimming left V 3 bases short and J 2 bases short, with 9 bases between. This CDR3 is built from 14 residues. Germline loops: CDR1 PRHDT, CDR2 FYEKMQ (reference sequence). The DNA of the CDR3 is TGTGCCAGCAGCTTTGGCCGGGACACAGATACGCAGTATTTT. It encodes CASSFGRDTDTQYF.

A word on this clonotype: A junction end diverges from the germline sequence, so it may reflect a read error. This chain joins TRBV6-5 and TRBJ1-1; D not resolved. Germline loops: CDR1 MNHEY, CDR2 SVGAGI. The CDR3 contains 13 residues. This chain's CDR3 is CASSYVEETEASF. The CDR3 nucleotides are TGTGCCAGCAGTTACGTCGAGGAGACTGAAGCTTCCTTT.

This clonotype turned up a few times. J is TRBJ2-3 and V is TRBV4-2, with D maybe TRBD2 (6 bases). V lost 1 base and J lost 1, with 12 bases in between. This CDR3 comprises 16 residues. Germline V lookup: CDR1 LGHNA, CDR2 YNFKEQ. The CDR3 DNA sequence: TGTGCCAGCAGCCAAGCCCCCTCGGGGGGCACAGATACGCAGTATTTT. Translated, it gives CASSQAPSGGTDTQYF.

This clonotype was recorded a few times. The chain carries TRBV29-1 and TRBJ1-1, with D hard to call. V was shortened by 5 bases and J by 8 bases, with 15 bases between the two germline ends. Per germline, CDR1 SQVTM and CDR2 ANQGSEA. CDR3 size: 12 residues. This CDR3 is CSVTHGVTEAFF. The DNA of the CDR3 is TGCAGCGTTACGCACGGGGTTACAGAAGCTTTCTTT.

This clonotype came up a few times. The chain has TRBV12-3 or TRBV12-4 and TRBJ2-7; tentatively, D is TRBD1 or TRBD2 (5 bases each). The CDR3 totals 16 residues. V lost 4 bases and J 0 bases, leaving 16 bases between the germline ends. CDR3 amino acids: CASSWGRRANSYEQYF. The CDR3 DNA reads as TGTGCCAGCAGTTGGGGCCGGCGGGCGAACTCCTACGAGCAGTACTTC.

The rearrangement uses TRBV7-2 and TRBJ2-3; 7 bases match TRBD1. Germline trimming cut 5 bases from V and 9 bases from J; bases unmatched to any gene: 5. CDR3 length: 12 amino acids. CDR1 and CDR2 (germline): SGHTA, FQGNSA. The CDR3: CASSPTTGTQYF. CDR3 sequence (DNA): TGTGCCAGCAGCCCCACGACAGGGACGCAGTATTTT.

This clonotype was seen a few times. This chain joins TRBV6-5 and TRBJ2-3; TRBD2 agrees at 10 bases. The CDR3 totals 17 residues. Germline CDR1 is MNHEY and CDR2 is SVGAGI. V was pared by 2 bases and J by 4 bases, with 9 bases of the junction left unmatched. Here the CDR3 DNA reads TGTGCCAGCAGTTACATGGTAACTAGCGGGGCTGCAGATACGCAGTATTTT. Translation: CASSYMVTSGAADTQYF.

The chain is built from TRBV21-1 and TRBJ2-5; the D call of TRBD2 is as the table states it, not checked on the DNA. TRBV21-1 is tagged as a pseudogene. The CDR3 runs to 16 residues. CDR3 in DNA: TGTGCCAGCAGCAACGGCGGGTGGGGGACTCAAGAGACCCAGTACTTC. This sequence encodes CASSNGGWGTQETQYF.

This clonotype was counted a few times. A read error may account for a junction end that differs from germline. The V and J genes are TRBV20-1 and TRBJ2-5, with 15 bases lining up with TRBD2. This CDR3 is 13 amino acids long. CDR1 and CDR2 (germline): DFQATT, SNEGSKA (reference sequence). The CDR3 DNA sequence: TGCAGTGCTTACCGGACTAGCGGGGGGGGCATTAGCTTC. Encoded protein: CSAYRTSGGGISF.

This clonotype was seen many times. This rearrangement joins TRBV20-1 to TRBJ2-1; D is possibly TRBD2 (6 bases). The V end was cut by 7 bases, the J end by 10 bases, with 17 bases between. The V gene's germline CDR1 is DFQATT and CDR2 SNEGSKA (reference sequence). The CDR3 runs 12 residues. As DNA, the CDR3 is TGCAGTGTCGGGGGAAGGACCGTCGAGCAGTTCTTC. Translated, it gives CSVGGRTVEQFF.

The table lists this clonotype with a count of one. The chain links TRBV6-2 or TRBV6-3 to TRBJ2-1; no firm D call. V lost 10 bases and J lost 8, with 36 bases in between. Germline-derived CDR1 and CDR2 are MNHEY and SVGEGT. The CDR3 spans 19 residues. CDR3: CATYTGTIAVVFKADEQFF. The CDR3 DNA follows: TGTGCCACCTATACGGGTACAATCGCCGTCGTCTTTAAAGCCGATGAGCAGTTCTTC.

This clonotype was recorded a few times. V is TRBV20-1 and J is TRBJ2-3, with a tentative D call TRBD2 (6 bases). Trimming left V 6 bases short and J 4 bases short, with 11 bases between. The germline V gene encodes CDR1 DFQATT and CDR2 SNEGSKA (reference sequence). This CDR3 comprises 12 residues. The CDR3 DNA is TGCAGTGCGGGGGACTCCCCAGATACGCAGTATTTT. Translating gives CSAGDSPDTQYF.

This clonotype has a single count. The chain joins TRBV6-1 to TRBJ2-1, with 9 bases aligning to TRBD1. There are 16 residues in the CDR3. V was pared by 7 bases and J by 7 bases, with 14 bases of the junction left unmatched. In germline, CDR1 is MNHNS, CDR2 SASEGT. The CDR3 loop reads CASTLLGTGLCNEQFF. Here the CDR3 DNA reads TGTGCCAGCACTCTCCTAGGGACAGGGCTTTGTAATGAGCAGTTCTTC.

This clonotype was seen repeatedly, ten times or more. This chain connects TRBV7-9 to TRBJ1-2, with D unclear. This CDR3 has 14 residues. Germline V lookup: CDR1 SEHNR, CDR2 FQNEAQ (reference sequence). V was cut by 5 bases and J by 6 bases, with 16 bases left in between. CDR3 residues: CASSRWEGSHGYTF. CDR3 sequence (DNA): TGTGCCAGCAGCAGGTGGGAGGGTAGCCATGGCTACACCTTC. Combining the CDR3 with reference TRBV7-9 and TRBJ1-2 gives the whole variable domain DTGVSQNPRHKITKRGQNVTFRCDPISEHNRLYWYRQTLGQGPEFLTYFQNEAQLEKSRLLSDRFSAERPKGSFSTLEIQRTEQGDSAMYLCASSRWEGSHGYTFGSGTRLTVV.

The chain couples TRBV7-8 to TRBJ2-3; D unclear. Germline assignment: CDR1 SGHVS and CDR2 FQNEAQ. Trimming pared 5 bases from V and 10 bases from J, leaving 13 bases between. The CDR3 is 12 residues long. The CDR3 protein is CASSENRDSQYF. The CDR3 DNA reads TGTGCCAGCAGCGAAAACCGCGATTCGCAGTATTTT.